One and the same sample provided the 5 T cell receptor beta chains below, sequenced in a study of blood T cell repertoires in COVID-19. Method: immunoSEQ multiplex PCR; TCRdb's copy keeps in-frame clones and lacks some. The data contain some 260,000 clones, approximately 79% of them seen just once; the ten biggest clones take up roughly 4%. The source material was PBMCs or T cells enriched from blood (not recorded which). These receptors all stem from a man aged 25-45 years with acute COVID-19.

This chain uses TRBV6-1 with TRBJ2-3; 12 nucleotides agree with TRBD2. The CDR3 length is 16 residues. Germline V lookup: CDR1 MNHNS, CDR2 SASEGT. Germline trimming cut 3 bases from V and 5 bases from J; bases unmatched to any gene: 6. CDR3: CASSDPSGGAGDTQYF. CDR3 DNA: TGTGCCAGCAGTGATCCTAGCGGGGGGGCCGGAGATACGCAGTATTTT.

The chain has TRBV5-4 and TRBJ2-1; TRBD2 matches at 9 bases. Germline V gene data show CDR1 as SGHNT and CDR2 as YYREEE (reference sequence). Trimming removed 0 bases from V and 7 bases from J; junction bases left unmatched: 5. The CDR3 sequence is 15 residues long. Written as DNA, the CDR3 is TGTGCCAGCAGCTTGGCGTCTAGCGGGATTAATGAGCAGTTCTTC. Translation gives CASSLASSGINEQFF. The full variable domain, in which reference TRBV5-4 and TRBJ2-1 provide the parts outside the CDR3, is ETGVTQSPTHLIKTRGQQVTLRCSSQSGHNTVSWYQQALGQGPQFIFQYYREEENGRGNFPPRFSGLQFPNYSSELNVNALELDDSALYLCASSLASSGINEQFFGPGTRLTVL.

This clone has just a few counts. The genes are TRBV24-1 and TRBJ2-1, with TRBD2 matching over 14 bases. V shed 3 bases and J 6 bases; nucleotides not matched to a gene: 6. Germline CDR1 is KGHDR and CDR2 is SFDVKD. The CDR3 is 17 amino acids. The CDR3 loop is CATSDPRLAGGRNEQFF. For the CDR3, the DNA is TGTGCCACCAGTGATCCCAGACTAGCGGGGGGGCGCAATGAGCAGTTCTTC.

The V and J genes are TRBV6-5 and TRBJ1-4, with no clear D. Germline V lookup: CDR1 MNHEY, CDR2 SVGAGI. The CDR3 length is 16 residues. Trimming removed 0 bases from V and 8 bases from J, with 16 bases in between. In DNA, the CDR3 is TGTGCCAGCAGTTACTCGACTCCGCCACCCGGAGAAAAACTGTTTTTT. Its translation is CASSYSTPPPGEKLFF.

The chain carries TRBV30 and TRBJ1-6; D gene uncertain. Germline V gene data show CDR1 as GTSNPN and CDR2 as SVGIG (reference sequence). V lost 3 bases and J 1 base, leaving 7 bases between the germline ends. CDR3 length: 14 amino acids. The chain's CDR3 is CAWSPHSYNSPLHF. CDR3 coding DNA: TGTGCCTGGAGCCCCCATTCCTATAATTCACCCCTCCACTTT.